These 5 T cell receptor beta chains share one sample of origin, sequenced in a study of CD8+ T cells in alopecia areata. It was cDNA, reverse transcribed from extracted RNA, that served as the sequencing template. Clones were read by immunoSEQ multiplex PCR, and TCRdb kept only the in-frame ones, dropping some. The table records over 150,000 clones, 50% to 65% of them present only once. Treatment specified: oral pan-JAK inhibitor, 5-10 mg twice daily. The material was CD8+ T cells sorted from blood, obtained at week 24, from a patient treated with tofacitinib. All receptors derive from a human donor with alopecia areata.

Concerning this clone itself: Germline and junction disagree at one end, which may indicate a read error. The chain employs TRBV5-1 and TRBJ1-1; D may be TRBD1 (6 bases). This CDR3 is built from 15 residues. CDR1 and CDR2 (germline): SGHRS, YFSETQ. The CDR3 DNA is TGCGCCAGCAGCCCCTGGGGGCCAACGAACGCTGAAGCTTTCTTT. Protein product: CASSPWGPTNAEAFF.

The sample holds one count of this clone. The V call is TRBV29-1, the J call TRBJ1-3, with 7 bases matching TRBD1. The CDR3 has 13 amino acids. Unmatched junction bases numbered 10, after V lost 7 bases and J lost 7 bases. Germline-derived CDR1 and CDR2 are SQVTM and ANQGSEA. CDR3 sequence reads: CSARGGESNTIYF. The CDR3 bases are TGCAGCGCCAGGGGGGGCGAAAGCAACACCATATATTTT.

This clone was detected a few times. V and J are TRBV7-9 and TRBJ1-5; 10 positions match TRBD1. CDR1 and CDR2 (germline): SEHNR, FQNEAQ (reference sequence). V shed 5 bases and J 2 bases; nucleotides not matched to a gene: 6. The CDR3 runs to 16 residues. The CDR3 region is CASSGTGTGGNQPQHF. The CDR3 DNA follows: TGTGCCAGCAGCGGGACCGGGACAGGGGGCAATCAGCCCCAGCATTTT.

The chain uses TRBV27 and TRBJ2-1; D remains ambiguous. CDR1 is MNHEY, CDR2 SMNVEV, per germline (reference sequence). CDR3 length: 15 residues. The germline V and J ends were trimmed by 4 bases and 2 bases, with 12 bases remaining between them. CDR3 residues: CASSSEPYTYNEQFF. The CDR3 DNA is TGTGCCAGCAGTTCGGAGCCATATACCTACAATGAGCAGTTCTTC.

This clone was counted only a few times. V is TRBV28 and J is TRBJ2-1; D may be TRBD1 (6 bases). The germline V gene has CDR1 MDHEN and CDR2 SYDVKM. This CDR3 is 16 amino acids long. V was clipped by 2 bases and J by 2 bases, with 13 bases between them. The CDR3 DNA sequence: TGTGCCAGCAGTTTACTTCAGGGGTACGCCTACAATGAGCAGTTCTTC. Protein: CASSLLQGYAYNEQFF.